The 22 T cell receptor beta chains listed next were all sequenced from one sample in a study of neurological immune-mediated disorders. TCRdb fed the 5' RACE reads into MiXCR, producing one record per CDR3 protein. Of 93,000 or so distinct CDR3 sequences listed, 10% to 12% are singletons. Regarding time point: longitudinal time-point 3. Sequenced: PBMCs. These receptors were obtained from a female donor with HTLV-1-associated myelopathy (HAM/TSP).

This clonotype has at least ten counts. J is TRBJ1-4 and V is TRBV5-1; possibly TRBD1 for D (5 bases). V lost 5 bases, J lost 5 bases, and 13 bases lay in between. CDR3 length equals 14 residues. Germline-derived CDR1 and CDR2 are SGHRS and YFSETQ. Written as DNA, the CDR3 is TGCGCCAGCAGTTTTACAGGACCGAATGAAAAACTGTTTTTT. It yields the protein CASSFTGPNEKLFF.

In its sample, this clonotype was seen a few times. CDR3 sequence reads: CASSDRWGLSMNTEAFF. CDR3 in DNA: TGCGCCAGCAGCGACCGGTGGGGGCTCTCGATGAACACTGAAGCTTTCTTT. The rearrangement joins TRBV5-1 to TRBJ1-1; perhaps TRBD1 as D (6 bases). Germline-derived CDR1 and CDR2 are SGHRS and YFSETQ. The CDR3 sequence is 17 residues long. Trimming cost V 4 bases and J 0 bases, with 19 bases left between them.

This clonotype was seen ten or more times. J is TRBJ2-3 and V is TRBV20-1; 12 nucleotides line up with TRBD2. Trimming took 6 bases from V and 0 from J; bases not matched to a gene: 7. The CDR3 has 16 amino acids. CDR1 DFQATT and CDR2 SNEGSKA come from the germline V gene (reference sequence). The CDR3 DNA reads TGCAGTGCAACCAAACTAGCGGGGGGTAGCACAGATACGCAGTATTTT. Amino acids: CSATKLAGGSTDTQYF.

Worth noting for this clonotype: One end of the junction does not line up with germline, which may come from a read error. The CDR3 nucleotides read TGCGCCAACAGCTTACCGGGACAGACCTACGAGCAGTACTTC. It specifies CANSLPGQTYEQYF. The chain combines TRBV5-1 with TRBJ2-7; 7 bases fit TRBD1. Germline V gene data show CDR1 as SGHRS and CDR2 as YFSETQ. The CDR3 is 14 amino acids. Using reference TRBV5-1 and TRBJ2-7 for the parts outside the CDR3, the full variable domain is KAGVTQTPRYLIKTRGQQVTLSCSPISGHRSVSWYQQTPGQGLQFLFEYFSETQRNKGNFPGRFSGRQFSNSRSEMNVSTLELGDSALYLCANSLPGQTYEQYFGPGTRLTVT.

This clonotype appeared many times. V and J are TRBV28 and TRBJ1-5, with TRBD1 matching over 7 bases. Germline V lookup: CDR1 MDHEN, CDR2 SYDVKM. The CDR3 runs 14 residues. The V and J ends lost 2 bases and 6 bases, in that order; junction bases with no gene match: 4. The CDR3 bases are TGTGCCAGCAGTTTACCAGGGGGAGGTCAGCCCCAGCATTTT. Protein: CASSLPGGGQPQHF.

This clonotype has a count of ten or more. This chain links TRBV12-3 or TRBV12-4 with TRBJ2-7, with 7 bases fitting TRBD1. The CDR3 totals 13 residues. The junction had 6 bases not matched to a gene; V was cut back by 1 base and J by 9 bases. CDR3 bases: TGTGCCAGCAGTTTAGATGAGGGGGCTACGCAGTACTTC. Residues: CASSLDEGATQYF.

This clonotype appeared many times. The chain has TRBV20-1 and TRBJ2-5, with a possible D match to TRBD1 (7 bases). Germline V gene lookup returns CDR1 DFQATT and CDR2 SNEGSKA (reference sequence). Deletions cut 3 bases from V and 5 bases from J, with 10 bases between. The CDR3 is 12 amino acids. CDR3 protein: CSASGGGETQYF. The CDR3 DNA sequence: TGCAGTGCTAGTGGAGGGGGCGAGACCCAGTACTTC.

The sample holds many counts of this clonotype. The chain's CDR3 is CASSELSGGAVYEQYF. The CDR3 DNA follows: TGTGCCAGCAGCGAACTTAGCGGGGGGGCTGTCTACGAGCAGTACTTC. This chain links TRBV9 with TRBJ2-7, with 11 nucleotides matching TRBD2. V was clipped by 3 bases and J by 3 bases; unmatched bases: 8. There are 16 residues in the CDR3. CDR1 and CDR2 from the germline V gene are SGDLS and YYNGEE.

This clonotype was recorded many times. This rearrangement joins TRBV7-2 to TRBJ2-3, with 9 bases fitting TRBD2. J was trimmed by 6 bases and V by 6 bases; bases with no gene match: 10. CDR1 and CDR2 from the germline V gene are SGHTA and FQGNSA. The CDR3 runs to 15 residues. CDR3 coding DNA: TGTGCCAGCAGTTCCCAGCTAGCGGGGAGGGATACGCAGTATTTT. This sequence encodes CASSSQLAGRDTQYF. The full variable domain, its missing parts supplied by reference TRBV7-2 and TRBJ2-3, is GAGVSQSPSNKVTEKGKDVELRCDPISGHTALYWYRQSLGQGLEFLIYFQGNSAPDKSGLPSDRFSAERTGGSVSTLTIQRTQQEDSAVYLCASSSQLAGRDTQYFGPGTRLTVL.

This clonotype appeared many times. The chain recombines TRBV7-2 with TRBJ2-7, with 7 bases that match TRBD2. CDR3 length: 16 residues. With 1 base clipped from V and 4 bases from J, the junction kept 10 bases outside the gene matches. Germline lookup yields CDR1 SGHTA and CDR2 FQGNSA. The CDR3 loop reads CASSLVLGRGEYEQYF. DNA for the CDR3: TGTGCCAGCAGCTTAGTCTTAGGTCGGGGGGAATACGAGCAGTACTTC.

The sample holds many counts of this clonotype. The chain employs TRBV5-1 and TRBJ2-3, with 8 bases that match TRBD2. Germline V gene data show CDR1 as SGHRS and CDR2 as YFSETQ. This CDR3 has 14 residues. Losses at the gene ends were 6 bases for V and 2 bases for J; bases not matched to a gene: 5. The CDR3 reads CASKRGPDTDTQYF. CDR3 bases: TGCGCCAGCAAGCGGGGGCCCGACACAGATACGCAGTATTTT. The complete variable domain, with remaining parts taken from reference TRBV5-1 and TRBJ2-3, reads KAGVTQTPRYLIKTRGQQVTLSCSPISGHRSVSWYQQTPGQGLQFLFEYFSETQRNKGNFPGRFSGRQFSNSRSEMNVSTLELGDSALYLCASKRGPDTDTQYFGPGTRLTVL.

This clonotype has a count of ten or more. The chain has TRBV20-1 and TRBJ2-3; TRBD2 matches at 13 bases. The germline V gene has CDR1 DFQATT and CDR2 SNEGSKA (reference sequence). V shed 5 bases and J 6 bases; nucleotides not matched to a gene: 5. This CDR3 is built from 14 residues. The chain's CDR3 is CSAPTSGGVDTQYF. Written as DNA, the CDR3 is TGCAGTGCTCCAACTAGCGGGGGGGTCGATACGCAGTATTTT.

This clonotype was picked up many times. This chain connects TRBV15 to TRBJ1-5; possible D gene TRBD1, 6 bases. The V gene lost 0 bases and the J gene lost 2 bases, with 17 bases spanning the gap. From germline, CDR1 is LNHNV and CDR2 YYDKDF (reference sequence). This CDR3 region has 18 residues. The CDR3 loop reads CATSRERGDRFGNQPQHF. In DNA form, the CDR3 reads TGTGCCACCAGCAGAGAAAGGGGAGACAGGTTTGGCAATCAGCCCCAGCATTTT.

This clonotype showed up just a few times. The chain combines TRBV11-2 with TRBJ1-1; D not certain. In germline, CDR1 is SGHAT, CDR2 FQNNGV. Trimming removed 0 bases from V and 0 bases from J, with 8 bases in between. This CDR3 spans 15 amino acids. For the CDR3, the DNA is TGTGCCAGCAGCTTAGACAGAGTGCTGAACACTGAAGCTTTCTTT. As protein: CASSLDRVLNTEAFF.

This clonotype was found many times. CDR3 sequence reads: CASSSTGTPSDEQFF. CDR3 sequence (DNA): TGTGCCAGCAGCTCCACCGGGACTCCCTCGGATGAGCAGTTCTTC. The chain joins TRBV7-3 to TRBJ2-1, with D maybe TRBD2 (6 bases). Per the germline V gene, CDR1 is SGHTA and CDR2 is FQGTGA. V shed 4 bases and J shed 8 bases, with 18 bases lying between them. The CDR3 sequence is 15 residues long.

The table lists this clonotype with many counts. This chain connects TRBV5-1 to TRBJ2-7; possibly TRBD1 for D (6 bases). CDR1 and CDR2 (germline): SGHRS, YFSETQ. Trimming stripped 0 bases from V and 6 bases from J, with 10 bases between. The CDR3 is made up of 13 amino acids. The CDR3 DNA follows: TGCGCCAGCAGCTTGGACAGGGATCGCGAGCAGTACTTC. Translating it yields CASSLDRDREQYF.

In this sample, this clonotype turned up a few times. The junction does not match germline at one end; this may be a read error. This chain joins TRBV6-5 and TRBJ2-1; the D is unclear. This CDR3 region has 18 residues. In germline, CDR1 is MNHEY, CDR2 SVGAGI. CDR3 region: CASSYSDLSWVSYYEQFF. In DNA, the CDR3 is TGTGCCAGCAGTTACTCGGACCTTTCATGGGTATCCTACTATGAGCAGTTCTTC.

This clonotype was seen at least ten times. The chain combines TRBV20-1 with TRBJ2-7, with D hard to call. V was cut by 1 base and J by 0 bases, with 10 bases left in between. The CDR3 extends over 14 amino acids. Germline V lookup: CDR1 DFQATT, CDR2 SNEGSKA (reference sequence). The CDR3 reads CSARVAGSSYEQYF. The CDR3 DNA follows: TGCAGTGCTAGAGTGGCAGGTAGCTCCTACGAGCAGTACTTC.

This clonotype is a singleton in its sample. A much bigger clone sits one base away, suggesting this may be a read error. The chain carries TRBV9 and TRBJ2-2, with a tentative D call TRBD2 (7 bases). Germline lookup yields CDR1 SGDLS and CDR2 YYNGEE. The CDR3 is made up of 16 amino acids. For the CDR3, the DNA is TGTGCCAGAAGCGTAGGGGGGGGCTTTTCCACCGGGGAGCTGTTTTTT. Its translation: CARSVGGGFSTGELFF.

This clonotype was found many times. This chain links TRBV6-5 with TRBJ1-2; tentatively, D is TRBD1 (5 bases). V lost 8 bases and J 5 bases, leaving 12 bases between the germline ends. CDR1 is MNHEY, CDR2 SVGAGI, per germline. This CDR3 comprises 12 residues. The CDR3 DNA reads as TGTGCCAGCCGCGGGGCAGGGTATGGCTACACCTTC. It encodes CASRGAGYGYTF.

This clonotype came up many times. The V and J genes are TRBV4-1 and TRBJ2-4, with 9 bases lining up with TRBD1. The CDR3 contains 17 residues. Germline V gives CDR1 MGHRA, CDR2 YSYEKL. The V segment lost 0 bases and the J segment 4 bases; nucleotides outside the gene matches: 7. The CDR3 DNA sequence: TGCGCCAGCAGCCAAGATTGGCGGGGACAGGGAAAAAACATTCAGTACTTC. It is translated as CASSQDWRGQGKNIQYF.

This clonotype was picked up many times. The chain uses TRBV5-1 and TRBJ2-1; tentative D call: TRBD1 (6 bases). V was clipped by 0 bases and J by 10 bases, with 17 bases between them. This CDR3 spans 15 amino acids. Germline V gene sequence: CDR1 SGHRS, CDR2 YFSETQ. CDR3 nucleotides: TGCGCCAGCAGCTTGGCCCCTACAGGGCTTGGGGAGCAGTTCTTC. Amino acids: CASSLAPTGLGEQFF.